Listed here are 26 T cell receptor beta chains from one sample, sequenced in a study of shared clonotypes between healthy human individuals. The method was immunoSEQ multiplex PCR; TCRdb's version includes in-frame clones alone and lacks a portion of them. Here the sample spans a few hundred thousand clones, about 74% being singletons. The sample was memory CD4+ T cells sorted from blood. Subset meaning: CD45RA-negative fraction. The origin of the receptors is a man aged 25 to 45 in good health.

The genes are TRBV18 and TRBJ2-1, with 9 nucleotides matching TRBD2. Germline CDR1 reads KGHSH; CDR2 reads LQKENI. The CDR3 totals 15 residues. The V gene end was trimmed by 0 bases and the J gene end by 12 bases; junction bases not matched to a gene: 9. The CDR3 loop reads CASSPPGTSSNGQFF. The CDR3 region has the DNA TGTGCCAGCTCACCACCCGGGACTAGCTCCAACGGGCAGTTCTTC.

J is TRBJ2-1 and V is TRBV13, with a possible D match to TRBD2 (6 bases). The V end lost 4 bases, the J end lost 2 bases, and 12 bases lay between the germline ends. CDR3 size: 15 residues. Germline-derived CDR1 and CDR2 are PRHDT and FYEKMQ (reference sequence). The CDR3 is CASSWRDSTYNEQFF. CDR3 DNA: TGTGCCAGCAGCTGGCGGGACTCGACCTACAATGAGCAGTTCTTC.

This clone was counted many times. This chain joins TRBV10-2 and TRBJ2-2, with 9 bases fitting TRBD2. CDR1 and CDR2 (germline): WSHSY, SAAADI. This CDR3 is 15 amino acids long. V shed 5 bases, J shed 7 bases, and the junction held 8 bases outside the gene matches. The CDR3 loop is CASSKAASGIGELFF. The CDR3 bases are TGCGCCAGCAGTAAGGCGGCTAGCGGGATCGGGGAGCTGTTTTTT.

V usage is TRBV2 and J usage is TRBJ1-4; D might be TRBD1 (5 bases). Germline V gene lookup returns CDR1 SNHLY and CDR2 FYNNEI. Trimming removed 7 bases from V and 4 bases from J, with 10 bases in between. This CDR3 spans 13 amino acids. The DNA of the CDR3 is TGTGCCAGCATGACAGAACTTAATGAAAAACTGTTTTTT. Translated: CASMTELNEKLFF.

This clone was seen a single time. The chain has TRBV15 and TRBJ2-1, with D uncertain. Germline CDR1 LNHNV, CDR2 YYDKDF (reference sequence). V was pared by 3 bases and J by 4 bases, with 4 bases between. The CDR3 length is 12 residues. The CDR3 DNA reads TGTGCCACCAGCAGTGGGTACAATGAGCAGTTCTTC. Its translation is CATSSGYNEQFF.

The CDR3 bases are TGTGCCAGCAGTTTATCTCGGTTGCCGAGGGCTGAAGCTTTCTTT. Translated, it gives CASSLSRLPRAEAFF. The V call is TRBV27, the J call TRBJ1-1; no definite D call. Germline assignment: CDR1 MNHEY and CDR2 SMNVEV (reference sequence). This CDR3 has 15 amino acids. V shed 0 bases and J shed 6 bases, with 14 bases lying between them.

The chain links TRBV18 to TRBJ2-1, with a weak D call TRBD1 (5 bases). Trimming cost V 4 bases and J 8 bases, with 9 bases left between them. Germline loops: CDR1 KGHSH, CDR2 LQKENI. The CDR3 covers 12 residues. DNA for the CDR3: TGTGCCAGCTCACGGGGCATGGATGAGCAGTTCTTC. It encodes CASSRGMDEQFF.

The chain uses TRBV25-1 and TRBJ1-4, with D hard to call. The germline V gene has CDR1 MGHDK and CDR2 SYGVNS. The CDR3 contains 15 residues. Trimming removed 3 bases from V and 7 bases from J, with 15 bases in between. CDR3 sequence: CASSDTSRGFEKLFF. The CDR3 region has the DNA TGTGCCAGCAGTGATACTTCCCGCGGATTTGAAAAACTGTTTTTT.

This clone was seen repeatedly, ten times or more. This chain uses TRBV29-1 with TRBJ1-2; D might be TRBD1 (5 bases). CDR3 size: 11 residues. V dropped 8 bases and J dropped 9 bases, with 16 bases sitting between them. Germline assignment: CDR1 SQVTM and CDR2 ANQGSEA. CDR3: CSSAVSGSYTF. In nucleotides, the CDR3 is TGCAGCTCCGCGGTGTCAGGGAGCTACACCTTC.

The count of this clone is one. The chain couples TRBV18 to TRBJ1-3; TRBD1 matches 10 bases. From germline, CDR1 is KGHSH and CDR2 LQKENI. There are 17 residues in the CDR3. Losses at the gene ends were 0 bases for V and 4 bases for J; bases not matched to a gene: 6. The chain's CDR3 is CASSPPMGQGRGNTIYF. CDR3 in DNA: TGTGCCAGCTCACCACCCATGGGACAGGGGAGAGGAAACACCATATATTTT.

As regards this clone: Its ends do not fully match the called genes, so a read error is possible. The genes are TRBV4-3 and TRBJ1-2; 11 nucleotides line up with TRBD1. The CDR3 sequence is 12 residues long. Germline CDR1 is LGHNA and CDR2 is YSLEER. The CDR3 loop is CASSHGQGAIAF. The DNA for the CDR3 is TGCGCCAGCAGCCATGGACAGGGGGCGATCGCCTTC.

V and J are TRBV10-3 and TRBJ2-7; possibly TRBD2 for D (5 bases). The CDR3 is 13 residues long. Trimming left V 3 bases short and J 7 bases short, with 13 bases between. Germline V gene sequence: CDR1 ENHRY, CDR2 SYGVKD. CDR3 residues: CAISDSREREQYF. The CDR3 nucleotides are TGTGCCATCAGTGACAGTAGAGAGCGGGAGCAGTACTTC.

The table lists this clone with a count of one. The chain carries TRBV18 and TRBJ1-2, with a possible D match to TRBD1 (5 bases). This CDR3 is built from 16 residues. V lost 3 bases and J 2 bases, leaving 16 bases between the germline ends. Germline lookup yields CDR1 KGHSH and CDR2 LQKENI. The CDR3: CASSPTETSLNYGYTF. Written as DNA, the CDR3 is TGTGCCAGCTCACCGACAGAGACCTCATTGAACTATGGCTACACCTTC.

In this sample, this clone turned up a few times. The rearrangement links TRBV5-1 to TRBJ2-7, with D possibly being TRBD1 or TRBD2 (5 bases each). In germline, CDR1 is SGHRS, CDR2 YFSETQ. Trimming stripped 3 bases from V and 6 bases from J, with 16 bases between. The CDR3 extends over 14 amino acids. The CDR3 coding sequence is TGCGCCAGCAGCTCGTTTGAGGGGCTCTCCGAGCAGTACTTC. It yields the protein CASSSFEGLSEQYF. Full variable domain (rest looked up from reference TRBV5-1 and TRBJ2-7): KAGVTQTPRYLIKTRGQQVTLSCSPISGHRSVSWYQQTPGQGLQFLFEYFSETQRNKGNFPGRFSGRQFSNSRSEMNVSTLELGDSALYLCASSSFEGLSEQYFGPGTRLTVT.

The chain joins TRBV19 to TRBJ1-5; D is perhaps TRBD1 (5 bases). Germline CDR1 LNHDA, CDR2 SQIVND (reference sequence). There are 14 residues in the CDR3. V was cut by 3 bases and J by 6 bases, with 12 bases left in between. CDR3 sequence (DNA): TGTGCCAGTAGTATTCCCCAGGGCTCTCAGCCCCAGCATTTT. This gives the protein CASSIPQGSQPQHF.

J is TRBJ1-2 and V is TRBV28; D is unresolved. Germline assignment: CDR1 MDHEN and CDR2 SYDVKM. V was shortened by 6 bases and J by 2 bases, with 7 bases between the two germline ends. The CDR3 runs to 12 residues. CDR3 amino acids: CASSIMNYGYTF. In nucleotides, the CDR3 is TGTGCCAGCAGCATTATGAACTATGGCTACACCTTC.

The gene calls are TRBV7-9 and TRBJ1-3; D is possibly TRBD1 (5 bases). The CDR3 is made up of 16 amino acids. V was trimmed by 2 bases and J by 4 bases, leaving 15 bases between them. Germline loops: CDR1 SEHNR, CDR2 FQNEAQ (reference sequence). As DNA, the CDR3 is TGTGCCAGCAGCTTATGGCCGTCTGGGGCAGGAAACACCATATATTTT. This encodes CASSLWPSGAGNTIYF.

This clone showed up many times. The sample has other DNA sequences that encode this CDR3 too. J is TRBJ2-3 and V is TRBV20-1; no firm D call. V was cut by 2 bases and J by 4 bases, with 4 bases left in between. The CDR3 loop spans 11 amino acids. The germline gives CDR1 DFQATT, CDR2 SNEGSKA (reference sequence). The CDR3 DNA reads as TGCAGTGCTAGATTCCCAGATACGCAGTATTTT. This translates into CSARFPDTQYF.

J is TRBJ1-1 and V is TRBV29-1, with no clear D. This CDR3 is 12 amino acids long. V was trimmed by 7 bases and J by 2 bases, leaving 11 bases between them. Germline V gene lookup returns CDR1 SQVTM and CDR2 ANQGSEA. The CDR3 sequence: CSAGMDNTEAFF. The CDR3 nucleotides read TGCAGCGCCGGGATGGATAACACTGAAGCTTTCTTT.

V usage is TRBV6-1 and J usage is TRBJ1-1, with no clear D. Trimming left V 0 bases short and J 1 base short, with 6 bases between. This CDR3 has 14 amino acids. CDR1 MNHNS and CDR2 SASEGT come from the germline V gene. CDR3 DNA: TGTGCCAGCAGTGAAGCGGGCAGGAACACTGAAGCTTTCTTT. Residues: CASSEAGRNTEAFF.

This clone was detected many times. The chain is built from TRBV7-8 and TRBJ1-4; perhaps TRBD1 as D (5 bases). The CDR3 contains 16 residues. CDR1 is SGHVS and CDR2 is FQNEAQ in the germline V gene. V was shortened by 5 bases and J by 6 bases, with 19 bases between the two germline ends. The CDR3 DNA follows: TGTGCCAGCAGCCCACCGGTGGCAGGGCTTCATGAAAAACTGTTTTTT. Amino acid sequence: CASSPPVAGLHEKLFF.

V gene TRBV10-2 combines with J gene TRBJ1-5, with D hard to call. With 0 bases removed from V and 10 bases from J, the gap between germline ends came to 10 bases. CDR1 and CDR2 (germline): WSHSY, SAAADI. The CDR3 is made up of 13 amino acids. CDR3 sequence (DNA): TGCGCCAGCAGTGAGTCGACCGCAAACCCCCAGCATTTT. It is translated as CASSESTANPQHF.

In nucleotides, the CDR3 is TGTGCCAGTAGTGACAGGGAGGGTCAGCCCCAGCATTTT. Its translation: CASSDREGQPQHF. The V and J genes are TRBV19 and TRBJ1-5; TRBD1 matches 7 bases. V lost 5 bases, J lost 6 bases, and 4 bases stayed unmatched. CDR1 is LNHDA and CDR2 is SQIVND in the germline V gene (reference sequence). CDR3 size: 13 residues. Full variable domain (missing parts from reference TRBV19 and TRBJ1-5): DGGITQSPKYLFRKEGQNVTLSCEQNLNHDAMYWYRQDPGQGLRLIYYSQIVNDFQKGDIAEGYSVSREKKESFPLTVTSAQKNPTAFYLCASSDREGQPQHFGDGTRLSIL.

This clone was recorded only once. This chain links TRBV2 with TRBJ2-5; TRBD1 is a possible D gene (5 bases). V was clipped by 8 bases and J by 0 bases, with 10 bases between them. CDR1 and CDR2 (germline): SNHLY, FYNNEI. This CDR3 comprises 13 residues. The CDR3 DNA follows: TGTGCCAGCGCGACAGCATACCAAGAGACCCAGTACTTC. Its translation is CASATAYQETQYF. Looking up the rest from reference TRBV2 and TRBJ2-5 gives the full variable domain: EPEVTQTPSHQVTQMGQEVILRCVPISNHLYFYWYRQILGQKVEFLVSFYNNEISEKSEIFDDQFSVERPDGSNFTLKIRSTKLEDSAMYFCASATAYQETQYFGPGTRLLVL.

This CDR3 reads CASRFSGSETQYF. For the CDR3, the DNA is TGTGCCAGCAGGTTTAGCGGTTCAGAGACCCAGTACTTC. The V and J genes are TRBV7-3 and TRBJ2-5, with a possible D match to TRBD2 (6 bases). V lost 6 bases, J lost 4 bases, and 12 bases lay in between. The CDR3 totals 13 residues. Germline CDR1 and CDR2: SGHTA and FQGTGA.

In the case of this clone: Other DNA sequences in this sample translate to the same CDR3. This chain joins TRBV7-2 and TRBJ2-3; D uncertain. From germline, CDR1 is SGHTA and CDR2 FQGNSA. The CDR3 is 13 amino acids. With 1 base removed from V and 3 bases from J, the gap between germline ends came to 5 bases. The CDR3 coding sequence is TGTGCCAGCAGCTTAGGGAGTACAGATACGCAGTATTTT. Protein sequence: CASSLGSTDTQYF.